This T cell receptor beta chain was recovered during a study of T cells in Graves' hyperthyroidism and ophthalmopathy. Authors of the study amplified TCR beta CDR3 regions from RNA transcripts. An initial round of RT-PCR targeting the TCR CDR3 relied on the HTBI primer set. TCRdb passed the multiplex PCR reads through MiXCR, listing each CDR3 protein once. The sample includes approximately 520,000 distinct CDR3 sequences, 24% of them seen just once. CDR1 is MNHNS and CDR2 is SASEGT in the germline V gene. The CDR3 runs 12 residues. The V and J ends lost 7 bases and 3 bases respectively, with 10 bases between them. This clonotype was observed a few times. Researchers barred patients who had uncontrolled infection, other autoimmune disease, pregnancy or lactation. Clinical symptoms, serum thyroxine, TRAb, thyroid ultrasound and orbital computed tomography informed diagnoses. PBMCs came from about 10 ml fresh peripheral blood.

The chain joins TRBV6-1 to TRBJ2-7; either TRBD1 or TRBD2 may fit D (5 bases each). The source is a woman aged 25 to 45 with Graves' ophthalmopathy. Input material: blood. The chain's CDR3 is CASTRDGYEQYF. The CDR3 DNA follows: TGTGCCAGCACTCGGGACGGCTACGAGCAGTACTTC.